A selection of T cell receptor beta chains follows, all from one sample in a study of blood T cell repertoires in COVID-19. TCRdb's copy holds only in-frame clones and misses some; the assay was immunoSEQ multiplex PCR. This table holds some 40,000 clones, under 85% found once. The sequenced material came from peripheral blood. These receptors were collected from a woman of 80 years or more with acute or convalescent COVID-19. Both conserved end residues are part of each CDR3. D genes are given only for firm matches. Some rows have no size entry. The others give once, few or many, or a class for an expanded clone.

J: TRBJ1-1; V: TRBV5-4; size: -; D: TRBD1; DNA: TGTGCCAGCAGCTTACAACCGACAGGGGGGACTGAAGCTTTCTTT; CDR3: CASSLQPTGGTEAFF
J: TRBJ1-1; V: TRBV27; size: -; D: -; DNA: TGTGCCAGCAGTTACTCCAGGGTGAACACTGAAGCTTTCTTT; CDR3: CASSYSRVNTEAFF
J: TRBJ1-2; V: TRBV28; size: -; D: -; DNA: TGTGCCAGCAGGGACACCAATAACTATGGCTACACCTTC; CDR3: CASRDTNNYGYTF
J: TRBJ2-1; V: TRBV7-9; size: few; D: TRBD2; DNA: TGTGCCAGCAGCCCCCAAGCGGGATTCGAGACTGAGCAGTTCTTC; CDR3: CASSPQAGFETEQFF
J: TRBJ1-3; V: TRBV5-6; size: -; D: -; DNA: TGTGCCAGCAGCCCGACAAGTCGATCCTCTGGAAACACCATATATTTT; CDR3: CASSPTSRSSGNTIYF
J: TRBJ2-2; V: TRBV12-3/TRBV12-4; size: -; D: -; DNA: TGTGCCAGCAGTTTTTCTAGCATCGGGGAGCTGTTTTTT; CDR3: CASSFSSIGELFF
J: TRBJ2-7; V: TRBV10-1; size: few; D: -; DNA: TGCGCCAACCGACCGAGGAGCTCCTACGAGCAGTACTTC; CDR3: CANRPRSSYEQYF
J: TRBJ1-1; V: TRBV2; size: -; D: TRBD1; DNA: TGTGCCAGCCAGGACAGGGTGCTGAACACTGAAGCTTTCTTT; CDR3: CASQDRVLNTEAFF
J: TRBJ1-2; V: TRBV28; size: -; D: -; DNA: TGTGCCAGCAGTTACTCAGCGAACTATGGCTACACCTTC; CDR3: CASSYSANYGYTF
J: TRBJ2-2; V: TRBV5-1; size: -; D: TRBD2; DNA: TGCGCCAGCAGCTTACCTAGCGGGGCCAACACCGGGGAGCTGTTTTTT; CDR3: CASSLPSGANTGELFF
J: TRBJ2-3; V: TRBV5-1; size: -; D: TRBD2; DNA: TGCGCCAGCAGTAGCGGGAGGATGGGCGATACGCAGTATTTT; CDR3: CASSSGRMGDTQYF
J: TRBJ2-1; V: TRBV6-5; size: once; D: TRBD2; DNA: TGTGCCAGCAGGGTTGGCGGGAGCTCCTACAATGAGCAGTTCTTC; CDR3: CASRVGGSSYNEQFF
J: TRBJ2-5; V: TRBV11-2; size: -; D: -; DNA: TGTGCCAGCAGCAATTACAGGGTAGGAGAGACCCAGTACTTC; CDR3: CASSNYRVGETQYF
J: TRBJ1-2; V: TRBV6-1; size: -; D: -; DNA: TGTGCCAGCAGTGAAGGGTTGACAGCTAACTATGGCTACACCTTC; CDR3: CASSEGLTANYGYTF
J: TRBJ1-5; V: TRBV11-2; size: -; D: -; DNA: TGTGCCAGCAGCTCTCAGGGGTCGGATCAGCCCCAGCATTTT; CDR3: CASSSQGSDQPQHF
J: TRBJ2-1; V: TRBV11-3; size: -; D: -; DNA: TGTGCCAGCAGCCGAGGAGAGGGTAGTGAGCAGTTCTTC; CDR3: CASSRGEGSEQFF
J: TRBJ2-3; V: TRBV11-2; size: -; D: TRBD1; DNA: TGTGCCAGCAGCTTCGGACAGGCCGATACGCAGTATTTT; CDR3: CASSFGQADTQYF
J: TRBJ2-7; V: TRBV30; size: -; D: TRBD2; DNA: TGTGCCTGGAGAACTAGCGGGTCGATCTACGAGCAGTACTTC; CDR3: CAWRTSGSIYEQYF
J: TRBJ1-2; V: TRBV3-1/TRBV3-2; size: -; D: TRBD1; DNA: TGTGCCAGCAGCCAAGTGACAGGGATGGGCTATGGCTACACCTTC; CDR3: CASSQVTGMGYGYTF
J: TRBJ1-4; V: TRBV19; size: -; D: -; DNA: TGTGCCAGTAGTACCTGGACACGAAATGAAAAACTGTTTTTT; CDR3: CASSTWTRNEKLFF
J: TRBJ1-5; V: TRBV6-5; size: -; D: -; DNA: TGTGCCAGCAGTTACTCGAGGCCGACCAGCAATCAGCCCCAGCATTTT; CDR3: CASSYSRPTSNQPQHF
J: TRBJ1-6; V: TRBV28; size: -; D: -; DNA: TGTGCCAGCAGTTTGTCAGGAACTAATTCACCCCTCCACTTT; CDR3: CASSLSGTNSPLHF
J: TRBJ1-6; V: TRBV3-1/TRBV3-2; size: -; D: -; DNA: TGTGCCAGCAGCCAGGAGCGGGGAGGGGGAGGTTCACCCCTCCACTTT; CDR3: CASSQERGGGGSPLHF
J: TRBJ1-1; V: TRBV7-9; size: few; D: TRBD1; DNA: TGTGCCAGCAGCTCCGGACAGGGTACTGAAGCTTTCTTT; CDR3: CASSSGQGTEAFF
J: TRBJ1-1; V: TRBV6-4; size: -; D: -; DNA: TGTGCCAGCAGTGACTATGGGGCAGGCGAAGCTTTCTTT; CDR3: CASSDYGAGEAFF
J: TRBJ2-2; V: TRBV24-1; size: few; D: -; DNA: TGTGCCACCAGTGATTTCCGCGACAGGCCTGATAACACCGGGGAGCTGTTTTTT; CDR3: CATSDFRDRPDNTGELFF
J: TRBJ1-2; V: TRBV2; size: -; D: TRBD1; DNA: TGTGCCAGCGGTACAGGGGGCAACTATGGCTACACCTTC; CDR3: CASGTGGNYGYTF
J: TRBJ2-3; V: TRBV11-3; size: -; D: TRBD2; DNA: TGTGCCAGCAGCTTAGGACTAGCGGGAGTCGGTGGCACAGATACGCAGTATTTT; CDR3: CASSLGLAGVGGTDTQYF